The entry below describes one T cell receptor (beta chain). Its antigen is not known. Cycle 7 day 1, cycle 4 day 1, and baseline were the timepoints at which blood was sampled. Using immunoSEQ multiplex PCR, the repertoire was profiled, and TCRdb retains in-frame clones only, with some absent. The sample lists 60,000 to 90,000 clones; around 80% were seen once. These data come from a study of OX40 agonist ivuxolimab in advanced cancers. The CDR3 runs 16 residues. The ends lost 4 bases at V and 0 bases at J; junction bases unmatched: 9. In germline, CDR1 is SGDLS, CDR2 YYNGEE. Study conclusions and caveats: More expanded clones were seen, on average, in CD8+ T cells than in CD4+. Undetermined was the antigen specificity of the expanded peripheral T cells. Patients with a partial response at 0.1-3.0 mg/kg had among the lowest clonal expansion.

The source is an adult with an advanced solid tumor such as melanoma, head and neck, liver or kidney cancer. The chain is built from TRBV9 and TRBJ2-7, with TRBD1 identical over 8 bases. Sequences were derived from CD4+ or CD8+ T cells sorted from blood, sampled in a trial of the OX40 agonist ivuxolimab. The CDR3 here is CASSLSGGGTSYEQYF. As DNA, the CDR3 is TGTGCCAGCAGCTTATCAGGGGGCGGAACCTCCTACGAGCAGTACTTC.